This T cell receptor beta chain derives from a study of T-cell reconstitution after alpha-beta-depleted transplantation in children. Note on this clonotype: The antigen is unknown.

Molecular barcoding with unique molecular identifiers was used for the TCRbeta library. TCRdb reprocessed the PCR reads with MiXCR, giving one entry per CDR3 protein. This repertoire shows roughly 420,000 distinct CDR3 sequences, 15% to 20% found once; its top ten account for over 25%. CDR3 length: 19 amino acids. Germline V gene sequence: CDR1 LNHNV, CDR2 YYDKDF (reference sequence). J gave up 2 bases and V 3 bases, and 10 bases lay outside the gene matches. The study's findings and limits: Surviving recipient T cells and thymic progenitors produced the high day-60 TCRbeta diversity seen in some patients. One year post-transplant, T-cell counts and diversity were largely derived from T cells produced anew.

Here the sequenced sample was PBMCs, mostly from graft donor cells, taken 360 days after TCRalphabeta/CD19-depleted stem cell transplant. This sequence was found in a boy under two years old who had a stem cell transplant for Wiskott-Aldrich syndrome, so the T cells may come from the graft donor. V gene TRBV15 combines with J gene TRBJ2-6; TRBD1 aligns across 10 bases. CDR3 in amino acids: CATSSDDRGRVPGANVLTF. CDR3 DNA: TGTGCCACCAGCAGCGATGACAGGGGGCGGGTTCCTGGGGCCAACGTCCTGACTTTC.